The 18 T cell receptor beta chains presented below share a single source sample, sequenced in a study of control samples from healthy donors and cancer patients. The repertoire was sequenced with immunoSEQ multiplex PCR; TCRdb's copy has only in-frame clones and lacks some. The table has approximately 170,000 clones, around 87% seen once. The sample consisted of blood. These receptor sequences come from a woman in her forties or fifties in good health.

The chain employs TRBV27 and TRBJ1-3; 9 bases are shared with TRBD1. The length of the CDR3 is 15 residues. After removal of 11 bases from V and 4 bases from J, the junction contained 12 bases not matched to a gene. Germline V lookup: CDR1 MNHEY, CDR2 SMNVEV (reference sequence). CDR3 sequence: CASSPGTGLGNTIYF. DNA for the CDR3: TGTGCCTCTTCCCCCGGGACAGGGTTGGGAAACACCATATATTTT.

Only a few counts were recorded for this clone. The rearrangement links TRBV4-3 to TRBJ1-5, with 10 nucleotides matching TRBD1. J gave up 0 bases and V 3 bases, and 8 bases lay outside the gene matches. CDR1 is LGHNA, CDR2 YSLEER, per germline. This CDR3 region has 18 residues. CDR3 coding DNA: TGCGCCAGCAGCCAGGCCGGGACAGGGGATTATAGCAATCAGCCCCAGCATTTT. Amino acid sequence: CASSQAGTGDYSNQPQHF.

This clone was counted between two and nine times. The chain recombines TRBV5-1 with TRBJ1-1; 8 bases map to TRBD1. Germline assignment: CDR1 SGHRS and CDR2 YFSETQ. The CDR3 sequence is 15 residues long. Trimming cost V 4 bases and J 5 bases; bases outside gene matches: 10. Here the CDR3 DNA reads TGCGCCAGCAGCCCCCAAGGACAGGGCGGAACTGAAGCTTTCTTT. Translation gives CASSPQGQGGTEAFF.

This sequence joins TRBV24-1 and TRBJ2-6; D is undetermined. The CDR3 loop spans 13 amino acids. The V gene's germline CDR1 is KGHDR and CDR2 SFDVKD. Trimming took off 6 bases at V and 0 bases at J, with 2 bases between the two ends. The CDR3 nucleotides are TGTGCCACCAGTCACTCTGGGGCCAACGTCCTGACTTTC. Residues: CATSHSGANVLTF.

The chain recombines TRBV28 with TRBJ2-3, with D possibly being TRBD2 (5 bases). Trimming stripped 4 bases from V and 4 bases from J, with 21 bases between. The germline V gene has CDR1 MDHEN and CDR2 SYDVKM. The CDR3 runs to 17 residues. The CDR3 sequence: CASSWNPGGVEADTQYF. The CDR3 DNA sequence: TGTGCCAGCAGTTGGAATCCCGGAGGCGTCGAGGCAGATACGCAGTATTTT.

With regard to this clone: Sequence at one end of the junction differs from germline and may be a read error. The chain recombines TRBV4-3 with TRBJ1-5; 8 bases are a match to TRBD1. The CDR3 covers 15 residues. Germline CDR1 is LGHNA and CDR2 is YSLEER. The CDR3 DNA sequence: TGCGCCAGCAGCGAAGACCAGGGGGCCGGACAGCCCCAGCATTTT. Its protein product is CASSEDQGAGQPQHF.

The genes are TRBV7-2 and TRBJ1-1; no definite D call. The V end lost 0 bases, the J end lost 0 bases, and 5 bases lay between the germline ends. Germline V CDR1 and CDR2: SGHTA, FQGNSA. The CDR3 has 14 amino acids. As DNA, the CDR3 is TGTGCCAGCAGCTTAGCACAGATGAACACTGAAGCTTTCTTT. Its translation: CASSLAQMNTEAFF.

The chain couples TRBV10-3 to TRBJ2-5; tentative D call: TRBD2 (5 bases). The ends were cut back, 10 bases at V and 4 bases at J, with 13 bases in the middle. Germline CDR1 is ENHRY and CDR2 is SYGVKD. The length of the CDR3 is 12 residues. CDR3: CATAGGRETQYF. CDR3 bases: TGTGCCACAGCCGGCGGGCGAGAGACCCAGTACTTC.

The chain recombines TRBV2 with TRBJ2-1; D not certain. The CDR3 covers 13 residues. Germline V gene data show CDR1 as SNHLY and CDR2 as FYNNEI. Trimming cost V 7 bases and J 0 bases, with 7 bases left between them. The CDR3 bases are TGTGCCAGCACGGTGAGCTCCTACAATGAGCAGTTCTTC. It translates to CASTVSSYNEQFF.

The chain combines TRBV18 with TRBJ1-2, with D maybe TRBD1 (5 bases). The CDR3 totals 15 residues. The ends were cut back, 2 bases at V and 3 bases at J, with 13 bases in the middle. The germline gives CDR1 KGHSH, CDR2 LQKENI. Written as DNA, the CDR3 is TGTGCCAGCTCACCATCCCCAGGGCTGGACTATGGCTACACCTTC. Translation: CASSPSPGLDYGYTF.

This chain's CDR3 is CASSHPVGSPLHF. CDR3 in DNA: TGTGCCAGCAGTCACCCGGTGGGTTCACCCCTCCACTTT. V is TRBV6-2 or TRBV6-3 and J is TRBJ1-6; D unresolved. Germline V gene sequence: CDR1 MNHEY, CDR2 SVGEGT. The CDR3 length is 13 residues. Trimming removed 5 bases from V and 9 bases from J, with 11 bases in between.

V and J are TRBV7-2 and TRBJ2-1; 10 bases fit TRBD2. V trimming: 0 bases; J trimming: 7 bases; junction bases outside the gene matches: 6. Germline V gene lookup returns CDR1 SGHTA and CDR2 FQGNSA. This CDR3 region has 16 residues. CDR3 DNA: TGTGCCAGCAGCTTAGCGCTAGCGGGAGTTCGGAATGAGCAGTTCTTC. Translation gives CASSLALAGVRNEQFF.

The chain links TRBV19 to TRBJ2-2, with 9 bases identical to TRBD1. CDR3 length equals 16 residues. Looked up from germline, CDR1 is LNHDA and CDR2 is SQIVND (reference sequence). Germline trimming cut 5 bases from V and 5 bases from J; bases unmatched to any gene: 9. The CDR3, as DNA: TGTGCCAGTAGTCAGTTGACAGGGGGGGATACCGGGGAGCTGTTTTTT. Translation gives CASSQLTGGDTGELFF.

The rearrangement links TRBV6-5 to TRBJ2-1; unclear D gene. This CDR3 has 14 amino acids. CDR1 is MNHEY and CDR2 is SVGAGI in the germline V gene. V dropped 4 bases and J dropped 5 bases, with 12 bases sitting between them. In DNA, the CDR3 is TGTGCCAGCAGTTCTACACTCTTAAACAATGAGCAGTTCTTC. Translated, it gives CASSSTLLNNEQFF.

This chain links TRBV9 with TRBJ2-3; D possibly matches TRBD1 or TRBD2 (6 bases each). Trimming pared 0 bases from V and 1 base from J, leaving 15 bases between. Looked up from germline, CDR1 is SGDLS and CDR2 is YYNGEE. CDR3 length equals 17 residues. CDR3 protein: CASSVAWGASGTDTQYF. The DNA for the CDR3 is TGTGCCAGCAGCGTAGCTTGGGGGGCTAGCGGCACAGATACGCAGTATTTT.

This chain uses TRBV14 with TRBJ2-3; possibly TRBD1 or TRBD2 for D (5 bases each). The CDR3 totals 16 residues. Trimming removed 0 bases at V and 5 bases at J, with 15 bases between. Germline CDR1 and CDR2: SGHDN and FVKESK. CDR3 sequence reads: CASSQDVTGPLDTQYF. The CDR3 region has the DNA TGTGCCAGCAGCCAAGATGTGACGGGGCCTCTAGATACGCAGTATTTT.

The chain is built from TRBV7-6 and TRBJ2-3, with 8 positions matching TRBD1. V was clipped by 1 base and J by 7 bases; unmatched bases: 10. CDR1 SGHVS and CDR2 FNYEAQ come from the germline V gene. This CDR3 is 16 amino acids long. This CDR3 is CASSLETGALRHTQYF. CDR3 coding DNA: TGTGCCAGCAGCTTAGAGACAGGGGCATTGAGGCATACGCAGTATTTT.

This clone came up once. The V call is TRBV9, the J call TRBJ1-2; TRBD1 agrees at 9 bases. Per germline, CDR1 SGDLS and CDR2 YYNGEE. The CDR3 covers 14 residues. Germline trimming cut 4 bases from V and 6 bases from J; bases unmatched to any gene: 7. CDR3 nucleotides: TGTGCCAGCAGCTCTGAGGGACAGGGTCATGGCTACACCTTC. Translating it yields CASSSEGQGHGYTF.